This T cell receptor (beta chain) was recorded in a study of CD8+CD57+ T cells in acquired aplastic anemia. Study details: Sorted CD4+ and CD8+ cells yielded DNA averaging around 3.5 ug. Average CD4+ read depth in healthy donors was about 9.8 million reads.

This clonotype was recorded a few times. Its antigen is not identified. The CDR3 is 16 residues long. Germline V gene lookup returns CDR1 MGHDK and CDR2 SYGVNS. Trimming at V came to 1 base and at J to 0 bases, leaving 2 bases not matched to a gene. Profiling of TCR beta VDJ combinations and CDR3 sequences used genomic DNA as template. TCRdb redid the calling of the reads with MiXCR, one entry per CDR3 protein. The top ten hold about 25% of the sample, which has some 42,000 distinct CDR3 sequences, approximately 71% seen once. Study results and limitations: The number of CD8+ CDR3 sequences shared by patients and controls was under 35. Levels of CD8+ Simpson's diversity were not significantly distinct in patients versus controls.

This rearrangement joins TRBV25-1 to TRBJ2-3; 9 bases map to TRBD1. Material: sorted CD4+, CD8+, or CD8+CD57+ T cells (not recorded which) from PBMCs. This sequence was found in a human donor in good health, serving as a control. CDR3 residues: CASSELGQGSTDTQYF. CDR3 coding DNA: TGTGCCAGCAGTGAATTAGGACAGGGGAGCACAGATACGCAGTATTTT.